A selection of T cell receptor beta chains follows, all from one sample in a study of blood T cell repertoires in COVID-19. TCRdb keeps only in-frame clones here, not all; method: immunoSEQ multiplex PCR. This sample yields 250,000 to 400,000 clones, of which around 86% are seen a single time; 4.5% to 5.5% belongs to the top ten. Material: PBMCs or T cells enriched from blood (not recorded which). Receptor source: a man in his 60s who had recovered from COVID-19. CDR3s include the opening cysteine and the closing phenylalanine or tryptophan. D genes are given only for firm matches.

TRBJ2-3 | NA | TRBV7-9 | TGTGCCAGCAGCTTAGGGTCGGGGGTGAGCACAGATACGCAGTATTTT | CASSLGSGVSTDTQYF
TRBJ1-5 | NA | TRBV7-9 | TGTGCCAGCAGCCTACCCAATCAGCCCCAGCATTTT | CASSLPNQPQHF
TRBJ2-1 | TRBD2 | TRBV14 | TGTGCCAGCAGCCGGACTAGCGGATATATCAATGAGCAGTTCTTC | CASSRTSGYINEQFF
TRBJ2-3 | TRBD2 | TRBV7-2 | TGTGCCAGCAGCTTAGATTGGACTAGCGGGAGCACAGATACGCAGTATTTT | CASSLDWTSGSTDTQYF
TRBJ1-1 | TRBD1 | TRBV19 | TGTGCCAGTAGTACCTCGGGACAGCTTGACACTGAAGCTTTCTTT | CASSTSGQLDTEAFF
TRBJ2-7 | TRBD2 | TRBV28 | TGTGCCAGCAGTCCACGGACTAGCGGCTACTACGAGCAGTACTTC | CASSPRTSGYYEQYF
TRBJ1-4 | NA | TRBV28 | TGTGCCAGCAGTCTAATCAGGGAGCAGTTAAGGGGGGAAAAACTGTTTTTT | CASSLIREQLRGEKLFF
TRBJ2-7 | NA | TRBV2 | TGTGCCAGCAGTTCAGGTGGCTACGAGCAGTACTTC | CASSSGGYEQYF
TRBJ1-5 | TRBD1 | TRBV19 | TGTGCCAGTAAATTAGGGACAGATGATAGCAATCAGCCCCAGCATTTT | CASKLGTDDSNQPQHF
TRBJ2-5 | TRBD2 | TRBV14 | TGTGCCAGCAGCCGGGGGGGGTCTCTGGAGACCCAGTACTTC | CASSRGGSLETQYF
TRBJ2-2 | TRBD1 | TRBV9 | TGTGCCAGCAGCAGTCAGGGGATAGGGGGCGTCACCGGGGAGCTGTTTTTT | CASSSQGIGGVTGELFF